The following is a T cell receptor beta chain sequence with its context. Antigen unknown. V was cut by 1 base and J by 2 bases, with 5 bases left in between. The CDR3 covers 14 residues. Germline lookup yields CDR1 SNHLY and CDR2 FYNNEI. Some clones are missing from TCRdb's copy, which holds only in-frame ones; the method was immunoSEQ multiplex PCR. Of about 820,000 clones in the sample, more than 85% are singletons; the top ten hold nearly 25%. This entry comes from a study of shared clonotypes between healthy human individuals. Study-wide results and limits: Naive CD4 clonotypes were shared across a handful of donors at around 5%.

Positive CCR7 selection of CD45RO-negative cells yielded the naive CD8 cells, and terminally differentiated effector memory CD45RA+ cells were excluded. The sample was naive CD8+ T cells sorted from blood. The receptor comes from a man younger than 40 in good health. The chain couples TRBV2 to TRBJ1-4; the D is unclear. CDR3 sequence: CASSEGATNEKLFF. For the CDR3, the DNA is TGTGCCAGCAGTGAAGGGGCTACTAATGAAAAACTGTTTTTT.